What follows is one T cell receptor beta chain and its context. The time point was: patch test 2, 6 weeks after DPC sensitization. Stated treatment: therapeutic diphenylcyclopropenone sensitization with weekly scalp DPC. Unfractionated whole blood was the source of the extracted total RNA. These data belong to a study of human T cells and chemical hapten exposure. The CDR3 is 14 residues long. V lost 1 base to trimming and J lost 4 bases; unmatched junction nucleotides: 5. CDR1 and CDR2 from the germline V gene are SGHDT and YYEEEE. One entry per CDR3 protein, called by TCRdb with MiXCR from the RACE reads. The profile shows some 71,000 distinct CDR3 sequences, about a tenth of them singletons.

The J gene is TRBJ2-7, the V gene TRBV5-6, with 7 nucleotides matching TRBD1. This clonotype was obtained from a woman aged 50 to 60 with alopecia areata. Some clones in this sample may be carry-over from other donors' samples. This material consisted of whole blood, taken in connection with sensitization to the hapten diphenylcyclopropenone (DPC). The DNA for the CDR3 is TGTGCCAGCAGCTTGTGGGACAGACCTTACGAGCAGTACTTC. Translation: CASSLWDRPYEQYF. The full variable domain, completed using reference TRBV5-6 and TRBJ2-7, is DAGVTQSPTHLIKTRGQQVTLRCSPKSGHDTVSWYQQALGQGPQFIFQYYEEEERQRGNFPDRFSGHQFPNYSSELNVNALLLGDSALYLCASSLWDRPYEQYFGPGTRLTVT.